The present entry profiles one T cell receptor beta chain with its context. The CDR3 consists of 17 residues. CDR1 and CDR2 (germline): DFQATT, SNEGSKA (reference sequence). J was trimmed by 5 bases and V by 3 bases; bases with no gene match: 17. The sample belongs to a study of blood T cell repertoires in COVID-19. Study summary: Material from acute and convalescent COVID-19 was sourced from the United States, Italy and Spain. PBMCs, B-cell-depleted T cells, or T cells provided the cDNA or gDNA that made up the material.

Original handling: How many nucleated cells were present was estimated from reference gene primer amplification. The data were produced by immunoSEQ multiplex PCR, yet TCRdb's version contains in-frame clones alone and is incomplete. That table gives V, J and clone size, and the DNA gave D and trimming. The sample holds roughly 230,000 clones; 88% are singletons and the top ten take approximately 0.7%. J is TRBJ2-3 and V is TRBV20-1; the match to TRBD1 covers 7 bases. The source of this sequence is a human donor in a cohort sampled during active COVID-19. The sequenced sample consisted of peripheral blood. CDR3 residues: CSASPRLPGRGRDTQYF. The CDR3 nucleotides are TGCAGTGCTAGTCCCCGTTTGCCGGGCAGGGGGAGAGATACGCAGTATTTT.